This T cell receptor (beta chain) was sequenced in a study of beta chain features in type 1 diabetes. Expressed TCRB transcripts were sequenced because the entire RNA isolate underwent reverse transcription. About 3.6 million reads was the average for naive, central memory and regulatory T cell samples. Profiling relied on immunoSEQ multiplex PCR, and the TCRdb table lists in-frame clones only, not all of them. The profile covers around 150,000 clones, with roughly 60% appearing a single time and about 0.089% taken by the ten largest. Notes on this clone: Its antigen is undetermined.

Germline-derived CDR1 and CDR2 are SGHTA and FQGNSA. V gave up 5 bases and J gave up 3 bases, with 14 bases separating them. The CDR3 sequence is 15 residues long. Study-wide points: When cDNA is sequenced, cells with high TCR expression could be over-represented. Patients with Type 1 diabetes showed moderately but significantly shorter TCRB CDR3s in all four CD4+ subsets.

Input material: naive CD4+ T cells from blood. The chain is built from TRBV7-2 and TRBJ1-5; D is undetermined. This TCR derives from a man aged 25 to 40 with type 1 diabetes. The CDR3 DNA reads TGTGCCAGCAGCCCCCACAGCAGTAACAATCAGCCCCAGCATTTT. Amino acids: CASSPHSSNNQPQHF.